Sequencing of this TCR beta chain was carried out in a study of cytomegalovirus exposure and HLA in healthy donors. Healthy donors of bone marrow made up the group. PCR was performed using 60 Vbeta and 13 Jbeta primers. Here immunoSEQ multiplex PCR was the method, and the copy in TCRdb shows in-frame clones only, minus some. The sample records over 250,000 clones, 86% being singletons. With regard to this clone: Its target is unknown.

This CDR3 is built from 15 residues. V lost 2 bases and J lost 6; bases outside the gene matches: 1. In germline, CDR1 is MNHNY, CDR2 SVGAGI (reference sequence). Study results and limitations: Researchers counted 150 to 200 TCR beta chains as cytomegalovirus-associated. Earlier analysis yielded a pattern in which most TCR beta V segments were productive about 90% or about 30% of the time.

This TCR came from a man in his forties in good health and CMV-seropositive. The chain has TRBV6-6 and TRBJ2-1, with 13 bases that match TRBD2. Sequencing was performed on PBMCs. The CDR3 nucleotides read TGTGCCAGCAGTTACGGGACTAGCGGGACCAATGAGCAGTTCTTC. Protein sequence: CASSYGTSGTNEQFF.